One sample yielded the 25 T cell receptor beta chains listed below, sequenced in a study of relationships among human T cell subsets. From mRNA, alpha and beta CDR3 regions were amplified using semiquantitative ARM-PCR. In ARM-PCR, communal superprimers followed tagged nested gene-specific primers for exponential amplification. TCRdb passed the multiplex PCR reads through MiXCR, listing each CDR3 protein once. The profile shows thousands of distinct CDR3 sequences, around 59% of them singletons. From the CD45RA-negative fraction, anti-CD45RO beads picked out CD45RA-RO+ memory T cells. The material sequenced was memory T cells sorted from blood. Receptor source: a man aged 40-50 years in good health.

The J gene is TRBJ2-3, the V gene TRBV20-1, with 7 bases identical to TRBD1. Germline CDR1 and CDR2: DFQATT and SNEGSKA (reference sequence). Trimming took 3 bases from V and 0 from J; bases not matched to a gene: 6. This CDR3 contains 15 residues. The CDR3, as DNA: TGCAGTGCTAGTCGAGGGACAGTGAGCACAGATACGCAGTATTTT. Translation: CSASRGTVSTDTQYF.

The chain's CDR3 is CASSFSSYEQYF. In nucleotides, the CDR3 is TGTGCCAGCAGTTTTTCCTCTTACGAGCAGTACTTC. The chain has TRBV28 and TRBJ2-7; D not certain. With 3 bases removed from V and 4 bases from J, the gap between germline ends came to 7 bases. The CDR3 covers 12 residues. Germline CDR1 reads MDHEN; CDR2 reads SYDVKM.

The V gene is TRBV6-1, the J gene TRBJ1-1; possibly TRBD1 for D (5 bases). Trimming took 4 bases from V and 0 from J, leaving 6 bases between them. Germline V CDR1 and CDR2: MNHNS, SASEGT. The CDR3 has 13 residues. CDR3 bases: TGTGCCAGCAGTGTACAGGTGAACACTGAAGCTTTCTTT. It specifies CASSVQVNTEAFF.

This clonotype was detected only a few times. The J gene is TRBJ2-3, the V gene TRBV27; TRBD2 matches 7 bases. V shed 8 bases and J 4 bases; nucleotides not matched to a gene: 15. The length of the CDR3 is 16 residues. Germline values: CDR1 MNHEY, CDR2 SMNVEV (reference sequence). The CDR3 nucleotides are TGTGCCAGCGGTAGTCTAAGCGGGACCAGGCCAGATACGCAGTATTTT. It yields the protein CASGSLSGTRPDTQYF.

This chain connects TRBV11-2 to TRBJ2-1, with 7 bases fitting TRBD1. This CDR3 has 14 amino acids. Germline V gene sequence: CDR1 SGHAT, CDR2 FQNNGV. With 5 bases clipped from V and 9 bases from J, the junction kept 10 bases outside the gene matches. DNA of the CDR3: TGTGCCAGCAGCCTAGGACAGGTGAGGAGTGAGCAGTTCTTC. Translated, it gives CASSLGQVRSEQFF.

The chain has TRBV6-2 or TRBV6-3 and TRBJ2-1, with 8 bases identical to TRBD2. V lost 11 bases and J lost 7; bases outside the gene matches: 7. Germline loops: CDR1 MNHEY, CDR2 SVGEGT. The CDR3 runs 12 residues. The CDR3 sequence is CAGGASGNEQFF. In DNA form, the CDR3 reads TGTGCCGGGGGGGCTAGCGGGAATGAGCAGTTCTTC.

CDR3 bases: TGCAGTGCTACCAGGGCGGGGGGGTACCAAGAGACCCAGTACTTC. It codes for CSATRAGGYQETQYF. V is TRBV20-1 and J is TRBJ2-5, with TRBD2 matching over 9 bases. CDR3 length: 15 amino acids. Trimming cost V 4 bases and J 0 bases; bases outside gene matches: 6. In germline, CDR1 is DFQATT, CDR2 SNEGSKA (reference sequence).

This clonotype was counted only a few times. The V gene is TRBV5-4, the J gene TRBJ1-3, with D perhaps TRBD1 (5 bases). V was trimmed by 0 bases and J by 4 bases, leaving 14 bases between them. Germline CDR1 is SGHNT and CDR2 is YYREEE (reference sequence). This CDR3 is 16 amino acids long. CDR3 coding DNA: TGTGCCAGCAGCTTGGCCGGGCAGGGACCCGGAAACACCATATATTTT. Amino acid sequence: CASSLAGQGPGNTIYF.

This clonotype was observed a few times. The CDR3 sequence is CSVVTGPTYEQYF. In nucleotides, the CDR3 is TGCAGCGTCGTTACAGGGCCGACCTACGAGCAGTACTTC. This rearrangement joins TRBV29-1 to TRBJ2-7; D is perhaps TRBD1 (6 bases). The CDR3 sequence is 13 residues long. The germline V and J ends were trimmed by 6 bases and 2 bases, with 14 bases remaining between them. CDR1 and CDR2 from the germline V gene are SQVTM and ANQGSEA.

This clonotype was seen only a few times. The chain carries TRBV7-9 and TRBJ2-3; 7 nucleotides match TRBD1. Germline assignment: CDR1 SEHNR and CDR2 FQNEAQ (reference sequence). The CDR3 spans 14 residues. The trim removed 4 bases at V and 2 bases at J, leaving 3 bases unmatched. DNA for the CDR3: TGTGCCAGCAGCTGGGGGACAGCCACAGATACGCAGTATTTT. Translation: CASSWGTATDTQYF. Full variable domain (remainder filled in from reference TRBV7-9 and TRBJ2-3): DTGVSQNPRHKITKRGQNVTFRCDPISEHNRLYWYRQTLGQGPEFLTYFQNEAQLEKSRLLSDRFSAERPKGSFSTLEIQRTEQGDSAMYLCASSWGTATDTQYFGPGTRLTVL.

This clonotype has a handful of counts. The chain recombines TRBV11-1 with TRBJ2-4; D unresolved. V gave up 2 bases and J gave up 1 base, with 12 bases separating them. The CDR3 runs 16 residues. Germline CDR1 SGHAT, CDR2 FQDESV (reference sequence). CDR3 residues: CASSLKRLVAKNIQYF. The CDR3 nucleotides are TGTGCCAGCAGCTTAAAACGGCTCGTGGCCAAAAACATTCAGTACTTC.

On this clonotype itself: One end of the junction is discordant with germline, which a read error may explain. The V gene is TRBV11-2, the J gene TRBJ2-7, with 10 positions matching TRBD1. Germline lookup yields CDR1 SGHAT and CDR2 FQNNGV. The CDR3 spans 14 residues. In DNA, the CDR3 is TGTGCCAGCAGCCCGGGACAGGGGCCCTACGGGCAGTACTTC. Its protein is CASSPGQGPYGQYF.

This clonotype has a handful of counts. This rearrangement joins TRBV20-1 to TRBJ2-7; D perhaps matches TRBD1 (6 bases). V shed 5 bases and J shed 5 bases, with 16 bases lying between them. The CDR3 covers 13 residues. Germline V CDR1 and CDR2: DFQATT, SNEGSKA (reference sequence). CDR3 amino acids: CSAEGPSGDEQYF. The CDR3 DNA follows: TGCAGTGCTGAGGGCCCTTCAGGGGACGAGCAGTACTTC.

This clonotype has only a few counts. CDR3 coding DNA: TGTGCCAGCAGTTTAAGTCCGGGATTCCCATACAATGAGCAGTTCTTC. This sequence encodes CASSLSPGFPYNEQFF. This sequence joins TRBV27 and TRBJ2-1; D may be TRBD2 (5 bases). Germline loops: CDR1 MNHEY, CDR2 SMNVEV (reference sequence). Trimming took 2 bases from V and 4 from J, leaving 15 bases between them. There are 16 residues in the CDR3.

This clonotype was found a few times. The CDR3 spells CAWSLGQTTDTQYF. In nucleotides, the CDR3 is TGTGCCTGGAGTTTGGGACAGACCACAGATACGCAGTATTTT. The chain recombines TRBV30 with TRBJ2-3, with 7 bases identical to TRBD1. The CDR3 runs to 14 residues. V was pared by 2 bases and J by 2 bases, with 4 bases of the junction left unmatched. Germline CDR1 and CDR2: GTSNPN and SVGIG (reference sequence). The entire variable domain, with the rest obtained from reference TRBV30 and TRBJ2-3, is as follows: SQTIHQWPATLVQPVGSPLSLECTVEGTSNPNLYWYRQAAGRGLQLLFYSVGIGQISSEVPQNLSASRPQDRQFILSSKKLLLSDSGFYLCAWSLGQTTDTQYFGPGTRLTVL.

The V gene is TRBV14, the J gene TRBJ2-7, with D uncertain. Trimming pared 4 bases from V and 6 bases from J, leaving 13 bases between. This CDR3 is 13 amino acids long. Germline V CDR1 and CDR2: SGHDN, FVKESK. In DNA form, the CDR3 reads TGTGCCAGCAGCCGACAACAAGGAAGCGAGCAGTACTTC. Its protein product is CASSRQQGSEQYF.

The chain joins TRBV11-2 to TRBJ2-5; 7 bases agree with TRBD2. Trimming took 0 bases from V and 5 from J; bases not matched to a gene: 9. CDR1 is SGHAT and CDR2 is FQNNGV in the germline V gene. The CDR3 length is 16 residues. The CDR3 DNA is TGTGCCAGCAGCTTAGAGGCCGGGGGGTCCCACGAGACCCAGTACTTC. Translated: CASSLEAGGSHETQYF.

The chain recombines TRBV6-5 with TRBJ1-2, with 8 bases lining up with TRBD1. Germline lookup yields CDR1 MNHEY and CDR2 SVGAGI. Germline trimming cut 6 bases from V and 8 bases from J; bases unmatched to any gene: 8. CDR3 length: 13 amino acids. The DNA of the CDR3 is TGTGCCAGCAGCCAAGACAGGGGTCGGGGCTACACCTTC. It is translated as CASSQDRGRGYTF.

There are a few counts of this clonotype. This chain joins TRBV18 and TRBJ2-1; D might be TRBD2 (5 bases). The length of the CDR3 is 17 residues. Deletions cut 2 bases from V and 1 base from J, with 15 bases between. The germline CDR1 and CDR2 sequences are KGHSH and LQKENI. CDR3 protein: CASSPAPLEHSYNEQFF. CDR3 coding DNA: TGTGCCAGCTCACCAGCCCCACTAGAGCATTCCTACAATGAGCAGTTCTTC.

This clonotype has a single count. CDR3 in DNA: TGCAGCGTGGCTAAGGTTGACTATGGCTACACCTTC. The encoded protein is CSVAKVDYGYTF. The V and J genes are TRBV29-1 and TRBJ1-2; D is unclear. Per germline, CDR1 SQVTM and CDR2 ANQGSEA. The CDR3 consists of 12 residues. Trimming removed 6 bases from V and 3 bases from J, with 11 bases in between.

There are a few counts of this clonotype. The V and J genes are TRBV5-1 and TRBJ2-5, with D uncertain. The CDR3 is 17 amino acids. The germline V gene encodes CDR1 SGHRS and CDR2 YFSETQ. Trimming took 3 bases from V and 2 from J, leaving 20 bases between them. CDR3 DNA: TGCGCCAGCAGCTCGATGGACCGGGCAGACATTCAAGAGACCCAGTACTTC. Amino acids: CASSSMDRADIQETQYF.

The chain employs TRBV10-3 and TRBJ2-1; tentative D call: TRBD2 (7 bases). V lost 0 bases and J 7 bases, leaving 13 bases between the germline ends. CDR1 and CDR2 (germline): ENHRY, SYGVKD. This CDR3 spans 15 amino acids. CDR3 amino acids: CAISESGGGENEQFF. In nucleotides, the CDR3 is TGTGCCATCAGTGAGTCAGGGGGAGGGGAAAATGAGCAGTTCTTC.

This clonotype turned up a few times. This chain joins TRBV12-3 or TRBV12-4 and TRBJ2-7, with D unclear. V was pared by 6 bases and J by 3 bases, with 12 bases between. The CDR3 runs 13 residues. CDR3 nucleotides: TGTGCCAGCAGCCTCAGGATGCACTACGAGCAGTACTTC. Its protein is CASSLRMHYEQYF.

In its sample, this clonotype is medium-sized (0.01 to 0.1%). This chain joins TRBV27 and TRBJ2-7; D ambiguous. Trimming removed 5 bases at V and 2 bases at J, with 13 bases between. Per the germline V gene, CDR1 is MNHEY and CDR2 is SMNVEV (reference sequence). The CDR3 extends over 14 amino acids. As DNA, the CDR3 is TGTGCCAGCAGTCACAAGGGCACCACCTACGAGCAGTACTTC. Protein product: CASSHKGTTYEQYF.

This clonotype has more than one count but fewer than ten. The J gene is TRBJ2-7, the V gene TRBV27, with unresolved D. Germline V lookup: CDR1 MNHEY, CDR2 SMNVEV (reference sequence). This CDR3 region has 9 residues. V lost 10 bases to trimming and J lost 2 bases, with 3 bases between them. The DNA for the CDR3 is TGTGCCACCCCCTACGAGCAGTACTTC. Translated: CATPYEQYF.